The source of this T cell receptor beta chain is a study of cytomegalovirus exposure and HLA in healthy donors (dated by TCRdb to about 2017). Notes on the research overall: An earlier analysis of under 600 of the donors reported approximately 300 Gb of sequence data and around 120 million unique TCR beta sequences from around 200 million T cells. The aim of the study was to test whether cataloging public T cell receptors could identify signatures of past pathogen exposure. All discovery cohort repertoires had been generated on a single sequencing platform. An early release covering approximately 600 HLA-typed donors comprised roughly 300 gigabases of sequencing data and 85 million or so unique TCR sequences. A separate validation cohort of more than 100 different subjects was used in addition to the approximately 640-subject first cohort. Among the roughly 390 genotyped donors, around 79% belonged to the genetic ancestry cluster associated with self-reported Caucasian donors. Class I and class II HLA loci were covered by the typing at four-digit resolution. The study profiled the T cell repertoires of 666 subjects by immunosequencing and related them to cytomegalovirus serostatus. Across around 400 genotyped donors of the cohort, an average of about 240,000 unique TCR beta nucleotide sequences per donor were sequenced, and 15% to 20% of those sequences were non-productive. Donor age, sex, ethnicity and CMV serostatus were compiled together with the repertoire data. Rather than using new phenotypic data, the later analysis identified candidate immune exposures from TCR beta sequences and from how often those sequences occurred across donors. Genome-wide SNP genotypes for about three fifths of the roughly 670 donors were used in a later genetic analysis, which treated that subset as a discovery cohort. High-throughput TCR immunosequencing, statistical association of individual TCRs with disease status, and machine learning were combined to predict cytomegalovirus infection status. In a later analysis, previously published TCR beta repertoires from 666 donors were re-analyzed and high-resolution HLA genotyping was added so that TCR occurrence patterns could be studied. An earlier analysis of 587 of the donors applied high-throughput TCR beta sequencing to assess whether each TCR beta V gene segment acted as functional or pseudogenic. Roughly 5 DR-DQ haplotypes were handled as single units for association and clustering, since linkage in the cohort was strong. Typing coverage differed by locus: A, B, C, DRB1 and DQB1 were typed in about 620-630 donors, DQA1 in roughly 510, DPA1 in 600 to 610, and DPB1 in around 440.

The cohort comprised around 690 healthy bone marrow donors. All cohort members were sampled while nominally healthy, although unrecorded immune exposures were likely present. The donor was CMV seropositive and belonged to the group of around 300 seropositive cohort members. Every donor gave a peripheral blood sample, and the peripheral blood mononuclear cells from that sample were used for TCR beta sequencing. The Qiagen DNeasy Blood Extraction Kit was used to extract genomic DNA from the blood cell samples. Note on this clone: What antigen it recognizes has not been identified.

The paper's findings and limits, for the study overall: Compared with equally common non-associated chains, HLA-associated TCR beta chains in a later analysis were more clonally expanded and had lower generation probabilities. Correlated functional status among segregating V segments might be attributable to linkage disequilibrium, but an unknown experimental factor could not be ruled out. The cohort was sequenced for TCR beta chains only, and without alpha or paired-chain data the features that could be detected were limited. Presence/absence analyses assumed roughly uniform sequencing depth across donors, an assumption that may not hold. Specific HLA alleles were associated with 15,000 to 20,000 TCR beta sequences at a false discovery rate of 0.05 in a later analysis. The authors suggested that the approach could potentially be extended to other disease states and immunological phenotypes. HLA typing was unavailable for some donors at each locus, so association tests used only the typed subset. Compared with the 666-donor mean, donors in an Asian-associated ancestry cluster had fewer N-insertions in productive TCRs, according to a later genetic analysis. Some IMGT-functional V segments, including TRBV6-2 and TRBV6-3, could not be distinguished by the 87-base-pair reads and were therefore excluded. In a later analysis, TCR association rates were found to vary across HLA loci, with the most associated TCRs seen for DRB1 alleles and the fewest for HLA-C alleles. A later analysis reported that several top co-occurrence clusters appeared linked to parvovirus B19, influenza, CMV and Epstein-Barr virus. Most CMV-associated TCR beta chains appeared to be HLA-restricted in a later analysis, and the HLA associations seemed to be driven largely by CMV exposure. A further reported finding was that TCR beta sequences accurately predicted the HLA-A and HLA-B alleles for most subjects in the first cohort. In both the original and validation cohorts, the classifier was reported to diagnose cytomegalovirus status with high specificity and sensitivity. An association between a missense DCLRE1C variant and V-gene and J-gene trimming of TCR beta chains was found in a later genetic analysis and replicated in an independent cohort. The study gave a list of some 150 TCR beta chains associated with cytomegalovirus. Broadly in line with IMGT annotations, most TCR beta V segments showed up in productive rearrangements about 87% or about 30% of the time in an earlier analysis of around 550 of the donors. CMV serostatus was the only immune exposure information available for the cohort. In vitro tests confirmed that a few of the cytomegalovirus-associated TCR beta chains recognize cytomegalovirus antigens. A cluster of highly shared sequence variants was judged likely to represent a technical artifact of the sequencing pipeline. When HLA alleles, especially DR and DQ, strongly co-occurred, attributing TCR associations to individual alleles was difficult. Most TCR sequences were observed very rarely across donors, whereas some public TCRs were present in many individuals. About 17 rarely observed V segments, including chromosome 9 orphons, were excluded from the earlier analysis of approximately 500 of the donors because counts were too low.

The method behind the library was the immunoSEQ multiplex PCR assay. The multiplex PCR relied on a mix of 60 forward primers for TCR Vbeta segments and 13 reverse primers for TCR Jbeta segments. The CDR3 region of rearranged TCR beta genes was amplified from genomic DNA by a multiplex PCR assay. Amplified TCR beta libraries were sequenced as 87-base-pair reads on the Illumina HiSeq System. In the original analysis: Across the 666 repertoires, a later analysis counted approximately 75 million unique TCR beta chains, 9 million to 14 million of which were shared by at least two donors. To remove PCR and sequencing errors, raw reads were error-corrected and collapsed into unique sequences using a nearest-neighbor algorithm that merged closely related sequences. V, D and J gene segments were assigned by aligning CDR3 sequences to IMGT reference sequences. For a sequence to be retained, at least a six-nucleotide match to both a V gene segment and a J gene segment was required. Rearrangements were called productive when the CDR3 lacked stop codons and stayed in frame with V and J; all others were non-productive. CDR3 was defined by IMGT convention, running from the second conserved V-encoded cysteine to the conserved J-encoded phenylalanine. The earlier analysis of approximately 500 of the donors excluded sequences that lacked an unambiguous match to a single V gene segment. In an earlier analysis of 587 of the donors, a V segment was called functional when productive rearrangements were above 56.7%, and segregating when the standard deviation between donors exceeded 5%. A statistical classification framework was built for diagnosing cytomegalovirus status from the catalog of TCR beta chain sequences. In a later analysis, TCR nucleotide sequences were compared against IMGT/GENE-DB human TR gene sequences so that V and J genes could be assigned. The TCRdist pipeline was used in a later analysis to assign CDR3 sequences and most-parsimonious VDJ recombination scenarios. In a later analysis, each TCR beta chain was defined by its CDR3 amino acid sequence together with its V-gene family, and reads without a unique V-gene family were excluded. A later analysis removed 592 highly shared, low-generation-probability nucleotide sequences to deal with suspected cross-contamination and a sequencing artifact. A later analysis calculated a clonal expansion index for each public chain from normalized within-repertoire ranks of inferred template counts. A later analysis computed generation probabilities with a VDJ recombination model fitted to out-of-frame rearrangements, and checked the results against IGoR. In a later analysis, hypergeometric tests were used to score TCR-TCR, TCR-HLA and TCR-CMV co-occurrence, with a repertoire-size bias correction applied to TCR pairs. False discovery rates were estimated in a later analysis by permuting HLA or CMV assignments 20 times. In a later analysis, co-occurring TCRs were grouped using DBSCAN, with TCRdist sequence similarity added in when clustering inside HLA-allele-positive subsets. Co-occurrence clustering excluded repertoires with fewer than 30,000 or more than 120,000 public chains, plus five with anomalous nucleotide sharing. Held by TCRdb, this immuneACCESS table contains in-frame sequences only and omits some clones. Under half of the omission traces to an unresolved V gene where checked; the cause of the rest is unknown. The DNA gave D and trimming, while V, J and clone size come from that table. This sample's records show more than 75,000 clones. The top ten clones comprise 15% of the sample.

V is reduced by 2 bases and J by 9 bases, leaving a spacing of 10 bases between them. The germline V gene specifies SGHTA as CDR1 and FQGNSA as CDR2. The CDR3, from cysteine to phenylalanine, totals 12 residues. The entry retains the CDR3 DNA only, 36 bases that are in frame from base 1. The sample comprised PBMCs. The receptor was derived from a man between 50 and 59 years old in good health and CMV-seropositive. The chain couples TRBV7-2 to TRBJ2-5; no D gene is confidently identified. The CDR3 reads CASSLNQKAQYF. The nucleotide sequence reads TGTGCCAGCAGCTTAAACCAGAAAGCCCAGTACTTC. The CDR3 plus the reference TRBV7-2 and TRBJ2-5 genes for the other parts give the full variable domain: GAGVSQSPSNKVTEKGKDVELRCDPISGHTALYWYRQSLGQGLEFLIYFQGNSAPDKSGLPSDRFSAERTGGSVSTLTIQRTQQEDSAVYLCASSLNQKAQYFGPGTRLLVL.